These 19 T cell receptor beta chains were all obtained from the same sample, sequenced in a study of blood T cell repertoires in COVID-19. The table came from immunoSEQ multiplex PCR; TCRdb's copy has only in-frame clones and leaves some out. The profile shows around 370,000 clones, 70% to 90% of them singletons. Sample: PBMCs or T cells enriched from blood (not recorded which). The receptors derive from a woman between 18 and 29 years old who had recovered from COVID-19.

This clone was seen just once. The rearrangement links TRBV9 to TRBJ1-6, with TRBD1 identical over 8 bases. The CDR3 runs to 15 residues. Germline assignment: CDR1 SGDLS and CDR2 YYNGEE. Germline trimming cut 1 base from V and 7 bases from J; bases unmatched to any gene: 4. CDR3 region: CASSVTRQGNSPLHF. The CDR3 DNA sequence: TGTGCCAGCAGCGTAACGAGACAGGGGAATTCACCCCTCCACTTT.

The table lists this clone with a count of one. The rearrangement links TRBV5-4 to TRBJ1-2; no clear D. The CDR3 runs to 14 residues. Per the germline V gene, CDR1 is SGHNT and CDR2 is YYREEE (reference sequence). V was pared by 4 bases and J by 5 bases, with 15 bases between. The chain's CDR3 is CASSDSTIVYGYTF. CDR3 coding DNA: TGTGCCAGCAGCGACTCTACCATAGTTTATGGCTACACCTTC.

The rearrangement joins TRBV3-1 (or the pseudogene TRBV3-2) to TRBJ2-5; D not certain. The CDR3 is 12 residues long. Germline CDR1 reads LGHDT; CDR2 reads YNNKEL (reference sequence). V was cut by 4 bases and J by 5 bases, with 8 bases left in between. The CDR3 sequence: CASSLVRETQYF. The DNA of the CDR3 is TGTGCCAGCAGCCTAGTGCGCGAGACCCAGTACTTC.

V gene TRBV18 combines with J gene TRBJ1-2, with TRBD1 matching over 7 bases. This CDR3 region has 13 residues. V shed 3 bases and J 8 bases; nucleotides not matched to a gene: 6. Germline CDR1 and CDR2: KGHSH and LQKENI. CDR3 sequence (DNA): TGTGCCAGCTCACCGAACAGGGGATCGGGCTACACCTTC. The encoded protein is CASSPNRGSGYTF.

Here the CDR3 reads CASSFYLQLAGAETQYF. The CDR3 DNA is TGTGCCAGTAGTTTCTACCTTCAACTAGCGGGGGCAGAGACCCAGTACTTC. The V call is TRBV19, the J call TRBJ2-5; 11 nucleotides line up with TRBD2. CDR3 size: 17 residues. Germline V gene lookup returns CDR1 LNHDA and CDR2 SQIVND (reference sequence). Trimming removed 5 bases from V and 4 bases from J; junction bases left unmatched: 12. Combining the CDR3 with reference TRBV19 and TRBJ2-5 gives the whole variable domain DGGITQSPKYLFRKEGQNVTLSCEQNLNHDAMYWYRQDPGQGLRLIYYSQIVNDFQKGDIAEGYSVSREKKESFPLTVTSAQKNPTAFYLCASSFYLQLAGAETQYFGPGTRLLVL.

This sequence joins TRBV19 and TRBJ2-3; D may be TRBD2 (6 bases). V was cut by 0 bases and J by 3 bases, with 19 bases left in between. Looked up from germline, CDR1 is LNHDA and CDR2 is SQIVND (reference sequence). This CDR3 has 18 amino acids. The CDR3 spells CASSIDLMGGLRTDTQYF. CDR3 DNA sequence: TGTGCCAGTAGTATAGATCTTATGGGAGGATTAAGGACAGATACGCAGTATTTT. The full variable domain, with the rest looked up from reference TRBV19 and TRBJ2-3, is DGGITQSPKYLFRKEGQNVTLSCEQNLNHDAMYWYRQDPGQGLRLIYYSQIVNDFQKGDIAEGYSVSREKKESFPLTVTSAQKNPTAFYLCASSIDLMGGLRTDTQYFGPGTRLTVL.

The chain links TRBV19 to TRBJ1-6, with 8 positions matching TRBD1. The germline V gene encodes CDR1 LNHDA and CDR2 SQIVND (reference sequence). V shed 10 bases, J shed 7 bases, and the junction held 3 bases outside the gene matches. The CDR3 is made up of 12 amino acids. The CDR3 region is CATRTGNSPLHF. DNA of the CDR3: TGTGCCACCCGGACAGGGAATTCACCCCTCCACTTT.

The V call is TRBV11-2, the J call TRBJ2-7, with TRBD2 matching over 9 bases. The CDR3 spans 15 residues. V lost 0 bases and J lost 5; bases outside the gene matches: 5. Per germline, CDR1 SGHAT and CDR2 FQNNGV. The CDR3 is CASSLDWLAGNEQYF. The CDR3 DNA reads as TGTGCCAGCAGCTTAGATTGGCTAGCGGGGAACGAGCAGTACTTC.

The chain links TRBV19 to TRBJ2-1; no clear D. CDR3 length equals 14 residues. Germline CDR1 LNHDA, CDR2 SQIVND (reference sequence). Trimming took 5 bases from V and 3 from J, leaving 11 bases between them. CDR3 in amino acids: CASSSSVDYNEQFF. The CDR3 DNA reads as TGTGCCAGTAGTTCCTCGGTCGACTACAATGAGCAGTTCTTC.

A single count supports this clone. The chain combines TRBV7-2 with TRBJ2-6; the D gene is possibly TRBD2 (6 bases). Trimming shortened V by 0 bases and J by 2 bases, and 8 bases separated the two germline ends. Germline CDR1 SGHTA, CDR2 FQGNSA. The CDR3 is 16 residues long. The CDR3 spells CASSLAWEAGANVLTF. The CDR3 region has the DNA TGTGCCAGCAGCTTAGCCTGGGAGGCTGGGGCCAACGTCCTGACTTTC.

V gene TRBV5-1 combines with J gene TRBJ1-1, with 12 bases fitting TRBD1. V was pared by 5 bases and J by 6 bases, with 14 bases of the junction left unmatched. Germline CDR1 is SGHRS and CDR2 is YFSETQ. There are 17 residues in the CDR3. CDR3 in DNA: TGCGCCAGCAGTTCCGGGACAGGGGGCGCAACAAACGCTGAAGCTTTCTTT. Amino acids: CASSSGTGGATNAEAFF. The variable domain in full, completed from reference TRBV5-1 and TRBJ1-1, reads KAGVTQTPRYLIKTRGQQVTLSCSPISGHRSVSWYQQTPGQGLQFLFEYFSETQRNKGNFPGRFSGRQFSNSRSEMNVSTLELGDSALYLCASSSGTGGATNAEAFFGQGTRLTVV.

The CDR3 DNA reads TGTGCCAGTTCACCCGGGACTAATGAAAAACTGTTTTTT. Its translation: CASSPGTNEKLFF. The chain joins TRBV5-6 to TRBJ1-4; D remains ambiguous. The CDR3 is 13 amino acids. V was clipped by 8 bases and J by 2 bases, with 10 bases between them. CDR1 is SGHDT and CDR2 is YYEEEE in the germline V gene.

V is TRBV9 and J is TRBJ1-5, with D possibly being TRBD1 (5 bases). Trimming took 0 bases from V and 4 from J, leaving 11 bases between them. This CDR3 has 15 amino acids. Germline loops: CDR1 SGDLS, CDR2 YYNGEE. In DNA, the CDR3 is TGTGCCAGCAGCGTAGGGCAGGGTACTAATCAGCCCCAGCATTTT. Residues: CASSVGQGTNQPQHF. The full variable domain, completed using reference TRBV9 and TRBJ1-5, is DSGVTQTPKHLITATGQRVTLRCSPRSGDLSVYWYQQSLDQGLQFLIQYYNGEERAKGNILERFSAQQFPDLHSELNLSSLELGDSALYFCASSVGQGTNQPQHFGDGTRLSIL.

The CDR3, as DNA: TGTGCCAGCAGTTACAGGGGCCAATCAAATACGCAGTATTTT. Encoded protein: CASSYRGQSNTQYF. The chain couples TRBV6-5 to TRBJ2-3, with D possibly being TRBD1 (5 bases). Trimming removed 2 bases from V and 7 bases from J, with 13 bases in between. The CDR3 is 14 residues long. CDR1 is MNHEY and CDR2 is SVGAGI in the germline V gene.

The gene calls are TRBV5-4 and TRBJ2-1, with 8 bases aligning to TRBD2. The CDR3 is 13 amino acids. Germline V CDR1 and CDR2: SGHNT, YYREEE (reference sequence). With V trimmed by 4 bases and J by 6 bases, 3 bases remained unmatched. Here the CDR3 DNA reads TGTGCCAGCAGCCGGACTAGCACCAATGAGCAGTTCTTC. This codes for CASSRTSTNEQFF.

The chain is built from TRBV6-2 or TRBV6-3 and TRBJ2-7; no clear D. Germline V gives CDR1 MNHEY, CDR2 SVGEGT. The length of the CDR3 is 12 residues. Trimming removed 4 bases from V and 3 bases from J, with 7 bases in between. The CDR3: CASSFLDYEQYF. CDR3 nucleotides: TGTGCCAGCAGTTTCCTAGACTACGAGCAGTACTTC.

V and J are TRBV19 and TRBJ1-1; no firm D call. The V gene's germline CDR1 is LNHDA and CDR2 SQIVND (reference sequence). V lost 7 bases and J 4 bases, leaving 13 bases between the germline ends. This CDR3 region has 13 residues. In DNA form, the CDR3 reads TGTGCCAGTACAGCCCCGGGTAGCACTGAAGCTTTCTTT. Its protein product is CASTAPGSTEAFF.

The genes are TRBV19 and TRBJ1-1; possibly TRBD1 for D (6 bases). The CDR3 length is 14 residues. V lost 6 bases to trimming and J lost 5 bases, with 16 bases between them. In germline, CDR1 is LNHDA, CDR2 SQIVND (reference sequence). CDR3 amino acids: CASRYRELWTEAFF. CDR3 nucleotides: TGTGCCAGTAGATACAGGGAGCTGTGGACTGAAGCTTTCTTT.

The rearrangement uses TRBV11-2 and TRBJ2-5, with 11 bases identical to TRBD2. The CDR3 runs to 15 residues. The junction had 7 bases not matched to a gene; V was cut back by 5 bases and J by 5 bases. Germline assignment: CDR1 SGHAT and CDR2 FQNNGV. CDR3: CASSNIAGGPETQYF. CDR3 nucleotides: TGTGCCAGCAGCAATATAGCGGGGGGGCCGGAGACCCAGTACTTC. Together with reference TRBV11-2 and TRBJ2-5, the CDR3 gives the full variable domain: EAGVAQSPRYKIIEKRQSVAFWCNPISGHATLYWYQQILGQGPKLLIQFQNNGVVDDSQLPKDRFSAERLKGVDSTLKIQPAKLEDSAVYLCASSNIAGGPETQYFGPGTRLLVL.